This T cell receptor beta chain was observed in a study of preoperative IRX-2 immunotherapy in early breast cancer. Treatment specified: preoperative locoregional IRX-2 cytokine immunotherapy. Preoperative locoregional IRX-2 cytokine immunotherapy was tested in the phase Ib source study. Deletions cut 6 bases from V and 1 base from J, with 11 bases between. Per germline, CDR1 LNHDA and CDR2 SQIVND (reference sequence). The length of the CDR3 is 14 residues. Sequencing used immunoSEQ multiplex PCR; TCRdb keeps in-frame clones, though not all of them. This repertoire shows about 25,000 clones, 81% found once; its top ten account for approximately 1.4%.

The sequence was obtained from a human donor with breast cancer. The sample consisted of lymph node tissue, taken after IRX-2 immunotherapy. The rearrangement uses TRBV19 and TRBJ2-3; tentatively, D is TRBD2 (6 bases). The CDR3 DNA sequence: TGTGCCAGTAGAAGGGACTCGGGCACAGATACGCAGTATTTT. As protein: CASRRDSGTDTQYF.